This is a list of T cell receptor beta chains from one sample in a study of CD8 T cells in Susac syndrome. TCRdb independently ran MiXCR on the immunoSEQ multiplex PCR reads; one entry per CDR3 protein. Among more than 95,000 distinct CDR3 sequences, around 94% were seen once, and the ten largest hold roughly 0.08%. Sequenced input: CD4+ T cells from PBMCs. The receptors derive from a human donor in good health. Both conserved end residues are trimmed from each CDR3. Where a row states a size, it is once, few, many or the class of an expanded clone; other rows omit it.

abundance,j_gene,len,v_gene,CDR3aa
once,TRBJ2-2,14,TRBV15,ATSEQPASSTGELF
.,TRBJ2-3,13,TRBV7-9,ASSYGSLETDTQY
.,TRBJ2-6,16,TRBV7-8,ASSSRRQGARMDNVLT
.,TRBJ2-5,13,TRBV7-9,ASSLAGPPGETQY
.,TRBJ2-7,12,TRBV3-1,ASSPRGMGHEQY
.,TRBJ1-2,12,TRBV27,ASSLGGLPYGYT
.,TRBJ1-1,12,TRBV28,ASGLGGRNTEAF
.,TRBJ1-5,12,TRBV2,ASSDSGGDQPQH
.,TRBJ1-4,12,TRBV12-3/TRBV12-4,ASSFRQGGEKLF
once,TRBJ2-7,12,TRBV6-5,ASSSTAGTYEQY
.,TRBJ2-4,13,TRBV7-8,ASSLDRVAKNIQY
.,TRBJ2-7,14,TRBV14,ASSQDRAEKPREQY
.,TRBJ1-2,12,TRBV27,ASSFGTGPYGYT
.,TRBJ1-2,11,TRBV20-1,SASLSGGYGYT
few,TRBJ2-7,14,TRBV29-1,SARGGLDMGGDEQY
.,TRBJ1-1,13,TRBV5-1,ASSAGAGLRTEAF
few,TRBJ2-7,11,TRBV30,AWSVLGEREQY
.,TRBJ1-1,12,TRBV11-2,ASSPRDSITEAF
.,TRBJ2-5,13,TRBV20-1,SARGGGGAQETQY
.,TRBJ2-6,16,TRBV5-1,ASSFGPRRGSGANVLT
.,TRBJ2-7,11,TRBV5-4,ATERQTSYEQY
once,TRBJ2-1,13,TRBV5-4,ASSLDATVLGEQF
.,TRBJ2-1,14,TRBV24-1,ATSDSTTGARHEQF
.,TRBJ1-5,13,TRBV12-3/TRBV12-4,ASSPSGQGTQPQH
.,TRBJ2-7,12,TRBV10-3,AITSSGNTYEQY
once,TRBJ1-1,13,TRBV14,ASSPWTGTNTEAF
.,TRBJ1-4,14,TRBV18,ASSPSTAATNEKLF
.,TRBJ2-2,13,TRBV6-4,ASSTVWPNTGELF
.,TRBJ2-1,15,TRBV20-1,SARDQASGPSYNEQF
.,TRBJ2-7,13,TRBV20-1,SASFSSGSHYEQY
.,TRBJ2-3,13,TRBV24-1,ATSDNSLRTDTQY
.,TRBJ1-2,13,TRBV5-1,ASSLEQGAKYGYT
.,TRBJ1-4,13,TRBV19,ASSLRGKANEKLF
.,TRBJ2-1,15,TRBV5-1,ASSSGLAGGDRNEQF
.,TRBJ1-1,12,TRBV19,ASSMKQGAGEAF
.,TRBJ2-1,12,TRBV7-2,ASSFSSGTDEQF
.,TRBJ1-5,14,TRBV6-5,ASSYRWDRDGQPQH
.,TRBJ2-1,12,TRBV29-1,SVEGAGRGNEQF
once,TRBJ2-5,11,TRBV29-1,SVETGGDETQY
.,TRBJ1-5,12,TRBV11-2,ASSPGGYYQPQH